This is a list of T cell receptor beta chains from one sample in a study of beta chain features in type 1 diabetes. Assay: immunoSEQ multiplex PCR; the TCRdb copy retains only in-frame clones and omits some. Found here are some 900,000 clones, roughly 15% of them singletons; the top ten hold 0.02% to 0.025%. Input material: naive CD4+ T cells from blood. The source of these receptors is a woman younger than 30 in good health. The CDR3 runs from the conserved cysteine through the conserved F or W. D genes are given only for firm matches. Rows may omit the clone size; those that give it use once, few, many or a size class.

j_call,clone_size,cdr3_length,d_call,v_call,cdr3_nt,cdr3_aa
TRBJ2-1,few,14,TRBD2,TRBV5-4,TGTGCCAGCAGCCCGGGACTAGTCTTAGGTGGGCAGTTCTTC,CASSPGLVLGGQFF
TRBJ2-4,few,15,TRBD1,TRBV7-9,TGTGCCAGCAGCTTAGGACAGGGGATAGGAGACATTCAGTACTTC,CASSLGQGIGDIQYF
TRBJ1-4,once,14,TRBD1,TRBV6-6,TGTGCCAGCATTATCGGGACAGGAAATGAAAAACTGTTTTTT,CASIIGTGNEKLFF
TRBJ2-7,few,12,.,TRBV7-2,TGTGCCAGCAGCTTGCCCTCCTACGAGCAGTACTTC,CASSLPSYEQYF
TRBJ1-5,.,12,.,TRBV28,TGTGCCAGCAGTCTCTCGGGTCAGCCCCAGCATTTT,CASSLSGQPQHF
TRBJ2-4,.,13,.,TRBV28,TGTGCCAGCAGCCCTCCAGGGGGGAACATTCAGTACTTC,CASSPPGGNIQYF
TRBJ1-4,.,17,TRBD1,TRBV4-1,TGCGCCAGCAGCCAACACAGGGGGCGTTTCACTAATGAAAAACTGTTTTTT,CASSQHRGRFTNEKLFF
TRBJ2-1,.,17,TRBD2,TRBV4-1,TGCGCCAGCAGCCAAGCTAGGCCCGGGACTAGCGGGAATGAGCAGTTCTTC,CASSQARPGTSGNEQFF
TRBJ2-1,.,11,.,TRBV7-2,TGTGCCAGCACCTTGGCAAATGAGCAGTTCTTC,CASTLANEQFF
TRBJ2-7,.,11,.,TRBV9,TGTGCCAGCAGCGTAAACTACGAGCAGTACTTC,CASSVNYEQYF
TRBJ2-7,few,17,TRBD2,TRBV10-3,TGTGCCATCAGTGGAGTCCTAGCGGGAGAAGTAATTTACGAGCAGTACTTC,CAISGVLAGEVIYEQYF
TRBJ1-5,.,14,TRBD1,TRBV6-5,TGTGCCAGCAGTGGACAGGGCTCTTATCAGCCCCAGCATTTT,CASSGQGSYQPQHF
TRBJ2-1,.,17,.,TRBV28,TGTGCCAGCAGTTTTCGACAGGGCGGGGGAATTTACAATGAGCAGTTCTTC,CASSFRQGGGIYNEQFF
TRBJ2-7,.,17,.,TRBV27,TGTGCCAGCAGTTTATCTATACGTGGGACACGTATTTACGAGCAGTACTTC,CASSLSIRGTRIYEQYF
TRBJ1-1,once,13,.,TRBV6-5,TGTGCCAGCAGTTACGTGGTTAGCACTGAAGCTTTCTTT,CASSYVVSTEAFF
TRBJ2-7,.,15,TRBD2,TRBV9,TGTGCCAGCAGCTTGGGACTAGCGGGAGTCGACGAGCAGTACTTC,CASSLGLAGVDEQYF
TRBJ1-5,.,13,.,TRBV6-1,TGTGCCAGCAGAAGAGTTAGCAATCAGCCCCAGCATTTT,CASRRVSNQPQHF